Given below is one T cell receptor beta chain in context. Its antigen is currently unknown. Profiled with immunoSEQ multiplex PCR; TCRdb holds only in-frame clones, not every one. The sample records just over 95,000 clones, 67% being singletons. This sample was included in a study of shared clonotypes between healthy human individuals. The CDR3 has 17 amino acids. V was cut by 5 bases and J by 6 bases, with 23 bases left in between. CDR1 is SGHTA and CDR2 is FQGNSA in the germline V gene. General study points: Compared with clonotypes that all four donors shared, non-shared clonotypes had lower generation probabilities.

The V and J genes are TRBV7-2 and TRBJ2-1, with a weak D call TRBD2 (6 bases). The source material was memory CD8+ T cells sorted from blood. The subset denotes: CD45RO+ cells pooled with CCR7-negative TemRA cells. The clonotype was recovered from a man aged 30 to 45 in good health. The CDR3: CASSGGPLALSPNEQFF. CDR3 coding DNA: TGTGCCAGCAGCGGAGGGCCCCTAGCGTTGAGCCCCAATGAGCAGTTCTTC.